This is a list of T cell receptor beta chains from one sample in a study of CD8+CD57+ T cells in acquired aplastic anemia. One entry per CDR3 protein results from TCRdb running MiXCR on the reads. Here the sample spans 150,000 to 200,000 distinct CDR3 sequences, around half being singletons. Sequenced material: sorted CD4+, CD8+, or CD8+CD57+ T cells (not recorded which) from PBMCs. These receptors were obtained from a human donor with aplastic anemia. Each CDR3 is given with its conserved first and last residue.

TRBJ2-7	TRBV29-1	CSVTGTASYEQYF
TRBJ1-5	TRBV20-1	CSASPRDKPYQPQHF
TRBJ2-7	TRBV7-6	CASSLLDNEQYF
TRBJ2-7	TRBV2	CASSEALPYEQYF
TRBJ2-5	TRBV4-3	CASSRDRGWTQYF
TRBJ1-2	TRBV29-1	CSVDTSRGGGYTF
TRBJ2-5	TRBV15	CATSRRDLQETQYF
TRBJ1-2	TRBV5-4	CASSLVQENGYTF
TRBJ1-6	TRBV30	CAWSVGSPLHF
TRBJ1-2	TRBV11-2	CASSPYTGSNYGYTF
TRBJ1-1	TRBV20-1	CSARPGVTEAFF
TRBJ1-6	TRBV29-1	CSVSGPNNSPLHF
TRBJ2-3	TRBV20-1	CSAAQPSTDTQYF
TRBJ2-2	TRBV7-6	CASSLGQHTGELFF
TRBJ1-1	TRBV7-9	CASSLGGTGRGEAFF
TRBJ1-1	TRBV19	CASRDRGATEAFF
TRBJ2-7	TRBV4-2	CASSLLQGGTYEQYF
TRBJ1-4	TRBV6-1	CASSEDWQGRERLFF
TRBJ2-3	TRBV5-1	CASSSSFSDTDTQYF
TRBJ1-6	TRBV7-8	CASSPLLGNSPLHF
TRBJ2-7	TRBV7-8	CASSLDRVGNEQYF
TRBJ2-7	TRBV5-1	CASSLGWATGLTVFYEQYF
TRBJ2-3	TRBV20-1	CSSLAGEVDTQYF
TRBJ1-2	TRBV6-2/TRBV6-3	CASRSTGVLNYGYTF
TRBJ1-6	TRBV7-3	CASSLLSRQNSPLHF
TRBJ1-1	TRBV3-1	CASGQKNAEAFF
TRBJ2-1	TRBV24-1	CATKGTSRGNEQFF
TRBJ2-1	TRBV10-3	CAISDRDGSSYNEQFF
TRBJ2-3	TRBV5-6	CASSRTVSTDTQYF
TRBJ2-2	TRBV6-1	CASTLPGGTGELFF
TRBJ1-4	TRBV13	CASSKRGQGINEKLFF
TRBJ1-5	TRBV20-1	CSARTGNSNQPQHF